The entry that follows covers one TCR beta chain sequence. The sample originates from a study of cytomegalovirus exposure and HLA in healthy donors. Germline trimming cut 6 bases from V and 2 bases from J; bases unmatched to any gene: 3. The CDR3 is 13 residues long. CDR1 SNHLY and CDR2 FYNNEI come from the germline V gene. The PCR was carried out with 60 Vbeta primers and 13 Jbeta primers. Per the original data handling: Roughly 10 million shared chains were among approximately 80 million unique TCR beta chains counted in a later analysis. The repertoire was sequenced with immunoSEQ multiplex PCR; TCRdb's copy has only in-frame clones and lacks some. V and J calls and clone size follow that table, whereas D and trimming were derived from the DNA. Here the sample spans 200,000 to 250,000 clones, around 85% being singletons.

The source of this sequence is a man aged 50 to 60 in good health and CMV-seronegative. The sequenced sample was PBMCs. The chain links TRBV2 to TRBJ2-5, with 7 bases aligning to TRBD1. The CDR3 region has the DNA TGTGCCAGCAGGGGACAGTTACAAGAGACCCAGTACTTC. Translation gives CASRGQLQETQYF.